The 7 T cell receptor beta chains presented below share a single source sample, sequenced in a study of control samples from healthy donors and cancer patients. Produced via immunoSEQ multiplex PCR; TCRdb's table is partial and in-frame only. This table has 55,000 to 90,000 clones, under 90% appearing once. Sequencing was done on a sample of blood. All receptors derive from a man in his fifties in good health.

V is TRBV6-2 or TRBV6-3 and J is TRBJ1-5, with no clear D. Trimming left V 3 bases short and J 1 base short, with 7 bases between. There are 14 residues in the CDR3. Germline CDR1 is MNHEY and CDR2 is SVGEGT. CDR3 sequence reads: CASSYLGSNQPQHF. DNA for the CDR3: TGTGCCAGCAGTTATCTAGGGAGCAATCAGCCCCAGCATTTT.

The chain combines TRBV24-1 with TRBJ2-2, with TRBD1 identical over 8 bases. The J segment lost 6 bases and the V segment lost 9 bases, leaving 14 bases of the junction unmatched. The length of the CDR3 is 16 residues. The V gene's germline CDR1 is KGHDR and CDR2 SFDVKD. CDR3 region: CATLSSQTGVPGELFF. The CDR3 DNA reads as TGTGCCACCTTGAGCAGCCAGACAGGGGTTCCCGGGGAGCTGTTTTTT.

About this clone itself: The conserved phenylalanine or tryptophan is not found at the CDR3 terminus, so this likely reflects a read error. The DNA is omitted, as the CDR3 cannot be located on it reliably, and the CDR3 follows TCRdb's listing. The CDR3 loop is CASSSLERAEI. The chain joins TRBV7-9 to TRBJ1-2. CDR1 SEHNR and CDR2 FQNEAQ come from the germline V gene (reference sequence). The CDR3 is 11 residues long, counting both termini.

The CDR3 coding sequence is TGTGCCAGTAGTCCAGTGGCAATAGCGGTGGGTACGCAGTATTTT. Its protein is CASSPVAIAVGTQYF. The rearrangement links TRBV19 to TRBJ2-3; possible D gene TRBD2, 6 bases. The CDR3 is made up of 15 amino acids. The germline CDR1 and CDR2 sequences are LNHDA and SQIVND (reference sequence). V lost 5 bases and J 8 bases, leaving 20 bases between the germline ends.

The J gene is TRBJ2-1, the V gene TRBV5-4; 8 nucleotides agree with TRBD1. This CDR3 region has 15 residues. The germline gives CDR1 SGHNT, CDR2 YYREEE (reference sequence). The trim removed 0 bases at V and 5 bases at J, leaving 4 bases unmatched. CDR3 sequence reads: CASSLGAGGNNEQFF. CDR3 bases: TGTGCCAGCAGCTTGGGAGCAGGGGGCAACAATGAGCAGTTCTTC.

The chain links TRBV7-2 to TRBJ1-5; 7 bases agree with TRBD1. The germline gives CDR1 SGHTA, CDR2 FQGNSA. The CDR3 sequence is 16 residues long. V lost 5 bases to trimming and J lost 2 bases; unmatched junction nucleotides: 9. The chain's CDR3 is CASSRTTGKGNQPQHF. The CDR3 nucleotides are TGTGCCAGCAGCCGGACGACAGGGAAGGGCAATCAGCCCCAGCATTTT.

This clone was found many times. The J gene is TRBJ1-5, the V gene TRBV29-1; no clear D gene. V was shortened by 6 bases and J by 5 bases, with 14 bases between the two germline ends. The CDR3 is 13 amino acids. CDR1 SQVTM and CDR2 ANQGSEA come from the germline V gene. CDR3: CSVSAGLDQPQHF. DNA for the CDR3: TGCAGCGTCTCGGCAGGTTTGGATCAGCCCCAGCATTTT. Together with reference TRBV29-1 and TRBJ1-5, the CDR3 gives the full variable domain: SAVISQKPSRDICQRGTSLTIQCQVDSQVTMMFWYRQQPGQSLTLIATANQGSEATYESGFVIDKFPISRPNLTFSTLTVSNMSPEDSSIYLCSVSAGLDQPQHFGDGTRLSIL.